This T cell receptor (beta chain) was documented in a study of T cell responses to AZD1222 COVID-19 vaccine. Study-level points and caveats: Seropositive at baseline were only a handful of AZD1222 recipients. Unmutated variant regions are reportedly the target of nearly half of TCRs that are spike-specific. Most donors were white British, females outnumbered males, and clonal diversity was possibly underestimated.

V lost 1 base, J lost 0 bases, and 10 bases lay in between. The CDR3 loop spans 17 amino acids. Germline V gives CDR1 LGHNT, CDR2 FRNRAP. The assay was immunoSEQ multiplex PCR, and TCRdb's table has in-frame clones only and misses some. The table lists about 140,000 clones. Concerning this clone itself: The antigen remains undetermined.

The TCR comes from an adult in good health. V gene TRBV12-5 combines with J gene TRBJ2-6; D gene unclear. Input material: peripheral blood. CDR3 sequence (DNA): TGTGCTAGTGGTTTGGCCCCCAAGTCCTCTGGGGCCAACGTCCTGACTTTC. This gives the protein CASGLAPKSSGANVLTF.